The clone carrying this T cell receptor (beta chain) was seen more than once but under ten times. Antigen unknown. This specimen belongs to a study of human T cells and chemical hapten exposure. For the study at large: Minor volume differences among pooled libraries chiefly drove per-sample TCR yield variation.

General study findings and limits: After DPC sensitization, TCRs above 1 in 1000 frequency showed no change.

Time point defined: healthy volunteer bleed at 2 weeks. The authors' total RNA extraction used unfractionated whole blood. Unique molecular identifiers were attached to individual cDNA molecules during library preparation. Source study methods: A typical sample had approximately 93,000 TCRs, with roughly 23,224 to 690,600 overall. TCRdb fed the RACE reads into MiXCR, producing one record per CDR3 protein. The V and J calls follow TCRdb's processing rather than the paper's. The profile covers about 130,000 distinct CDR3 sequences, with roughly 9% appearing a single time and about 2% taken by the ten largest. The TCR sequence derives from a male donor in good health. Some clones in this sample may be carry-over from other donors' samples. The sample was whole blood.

The CDR3 protein is CASSLLQESYEQYF. The CDR3, as DNA: TGTGCCAGCAGCTTATTACAGGAATCCTACGAGCAGTACTTC. The V call is TRBV7-9, the J call TRBJ2-7, with a tentative D call TRBD1 (5 bases). Trimming left V 2 bases short and J 1 base short, with 9 bases between. This CDR3 comprises 14 residues. Germline values: CDR1 SEHNR, CDR2 FQNEAQ (reference sequence).